What follows are 28 T cell receptor beta chains derived from one specimen sequenced in a study of graft-versus-host responses after intestinal transplantation. Their recognized antigens are unknown. The repertoire was sequenced with immunoSEQ multiplex PCR; TCRdb's copy has only in-frame clones and lacks some. Among about 120,000 clones listed, around 93% were seen once. The sequences come from unstimulated CD4+ T cells sorted from spleen or lymph node cells, collected before intestinal transplant. The origin of the receptors is a human donor who received an intestinal transplant.

The chain is built from TRBV21-1 and TRBJ2-7; the table's TRBD1 call for D was not verified on the DNA. TRBV21-1 is a pseudogene. The CDR3 runs to 17 residues. The CDR3 protein is CASSTPRTGALSYEQYF. CDR3 nucleotide sequence: TGTGCCAGCAGCACTCCAAGGACAGGGGCCCTTTCCTACGAGCAGTACTTC.

This sequence joins TRBV30 and TRBJ2-1, with TRBD2 identical over 10 bases. CDR3 length equals 15 residues. Looked up from germline, CDR1 is GTSNPN and CDR2 is SVGIG (reference sequence). Trimming removed 4 bases from V and 4 bases from J; junction bases left unmatched: 7. The CDR3 is CAWIHGTSVYNEQFF. The CDR3 DNA reads TGTGCCTGGATACACGGGACTAGCGTATACAATGAGCAGTTCTTC. Full variable domain (outside the CDR3, taken from reference TRBV30 and TRBJ2-1): SQTIHQWPATLVQPVGSPLSLECTVEGTSNPNLYWYRQAAGRGLQLLFYSVGIGQISSEVPQNLSASRPQDRQFILSSKKLLLSDSGFYLCAWIHGTSVYNEQFFGPGTRLTVL.

This chain links TRBV19 with TRBJ2-7, with 14 bases that match TRBD2. This CDR3 is built from 14 residues. Germline V CDR1 and CDR2: LNHDA, SQIVND (reference sequence). V lost 10 bases to trimming and J lost 0 bases; unmatched junction nucleotides: 2. The CDR3, as DNA: TGTGCCACGGGGACTAGCGGGAGCTCCTACGAGCAGTACTTC. Protein product: CATGTSGSSYEQYF.

This chain joins TRBV5-1 and TRBJ2-7; D could derive from TRBD1 or TRBD2 (5 bases each). Between the trimmed V and J ends, which lost 4 bases and 3 bases, there was a span of 14 bases. CDR1 SGHRS and CDR2 YFSETQ come from the germline V gene. The CDR3 is 14 residues long. The CDR3 bases are TGCGCCAGCAGCCGCCGGGACGGCTTCTACGAGCAGTACTTC. The encoded protein is CASSRRDGFYEQYF.

CDR3 sequence (DNA): TGTGCCAGCAGCTTAGGGGCGGGGGGAAAGGGCTACGAGCAGTACTTC. Its protein is CASSLGAGGKGYEQYF. This sequence joins TRBV7-2 and TRBJ2-7, with 8 bases lining up with TRBD2. After removal of 1 base from V and 3 bases from J, the junction contained 8 bases not matched to a gene. This CDR3 contains 16 residues. Germline CDR1 SGHTA, CDR2 FQGNSA.

For this clone: Other DNA sequences within the sample encode an identical CDR3. CDR3 protein: CASSPPSTDTQYF. Written as DNA, the CDR3 is TGTGCCAGCTCACCGCCTAGCACAGATACGCAGTATTTT. V gene TRBV18 combines with J gene TRBJ2-3; unclear D gene. The CDR3 covers 13 residues. V lost 3 bases and J 0 bases, leaving 4 bases between the germline ends. Germline CDR1 KGHSH, CDR2 LQKENI.

This chain joins TRBV11-3 and TRBJ1-1; D gene uncertain. Between the trimmed V and J ends, which lost 2 bases and 0 bases, there was a span of 7 bases. Looked up from germline, CDR1 is SGHNT and CDR2 is YENEEA. The CDR3 is made up of 14 amino acids. The CDR3 spells CASSLRAMNTEAFF. In DNA, the CDR3 is TGTGCCAGCAGCTTACGGGCCATGAACACTGAAGCTTTCTTT.

The chain links TRBV28 to TRBJ1-5; 12 bases are a match to TRBD1. Per germline, CDR1 MDHEN and CDR2 SYDVKM. V lost 11 bases and J lost 4; bases outside the gene matches: 15. This CDR3 spans 17 amino acids. The CDR3 coding sequence is TGTGCCGCCTCTAGTGGGACAGGGGGCGCTGGAAATCAGCCCCAGCATTTT. Its protein product is CAASSGTGGAGNQPQHF.

The chain links TRBV28 to TRBJ1-2; no clear D. Trimming removed 1 base at V and 4 bases at J, with 13 bases between. CDR1 MDHEN and CDR2 SYDVKM come from the germline V gene. The CDR3 length is 15 residues. The DNA of the CDR3 is TGTGCCAGCAGTTTATCGGCACCCTGGGGCTATGGCTACACCTTC. The encoded protein is CASSLSAPWGYGYTF.

The DNA for the CDR3 is TGCGCCAGCAGCTTGAGGGACAGGGTGAGGAACACCGGGGAGCTGTTTTTT. It is translated as CASSLRDRVRNTGELFF. The rearrangement joins TRBV5-1 to TRBJ2-2, with 9 bases fitting TRBD1. The CDR3 spans 17 residues. J gave up 1 base and V 1 base, and 5 bases lay outside the gene matches. Germline V CDR1 and CDR2: SGHRS, YFSETQ.

The chain carries TRBV28 and TRBJ2-7, with 9 nucleotides matching TRBD2. Germline CDR1 reads MDHEN; CDR2 reads SYDVKM. V shed 6 bases and J 0 bases; nucleotides not matched to a gene: 6. The CDR3 has 15 amino acids. CDR3 region: CASSKLAGRSYEQYF. Here the CDR3 DNA reads TGTGCCAGCAGCAAACTAGCGGGTCGCTCCTACGAGCAGTACTTC.

The chain joins TRBV7-9 to TRBJ2-5; D is uncertain. CDR1 is SEHNR and CDR2 is FQNEAQ in the germline V gene (reference sequence). This CDR3 region has 11 residues. The V end lost 4 bases, the J end lost 7 bases, and 7 bases lay between the germline ends. This chain's CDR3 is CASSSWGTQYF. The CDR3, as DNA: TGTGCCAGCAGCTCGTGGGGGACCCAGTACTTC.

This chain joins TRBV9 and TRBJ1-1, with a weak D call TRBD1 (6 bases). Germline CDR1 SGDLS, CDR2 YYNGEE. The CDR3 totals 15 residues. With 4 bases removed from V and 3 bases from J, the gap between germline ends came to 16 bases. The CDR3 nucleotides read TGTGCCAGCAGCCCGGCGGGGGGGCGAGACACTGAAGCTTTCTTT. Protein product: CASSPAGGRDTEAFF.

J is TRBJ1-2 and V is TRBV15; D not certain. The CDR3 loop spans 14 amino acids. Germline-derived CDR1 and CDR2 are LNHNV and YYDKDF (reference sequence). V gave up 3 bases and J gave up 7 bases, with 15 bases separating them. The CDR3 sequence: CATSREQDRGGYTF. CDR3 DNA sequence: TGTGCCACCAGCAGGGAACAAGACCGAGGTGGCTACACCTTC.

The chain carries TRBV5-1 and TRBJ2-7; D might be TRBD1 or TRBD2, each matching 7 bases. The V gene's germline CDR1 is SGHRS and CDR2 YFSETQ. This CDR3 is 16 amino acids long. Trimming pared 4 bases from V and 0 bases from J, leaving 17 bases between. The CDR3 loop is CASSPSTGRDSYEQYF. CDR3 nucleotide sequence: TGCGCCAGCAGCCCCTCGACAGGGAGGGACTCCTACGAGCAGTACTTC. Variable domain in full (rest from reference TRBV5-1 and TRBJ2-7): KAGVTQTPRYLIKTRGQQVTLSCSPISGHRSVSWYQQTPGQGLQFLFEYFSETQRNKGNFPGRFSGRQFSNSRSEMNVSTLELGDSALYLCASSPSTGRDSYEQYFGPGTRLTVT.

This sequence joins TRBV5-4 and TRBJ1-1; a possible D gene is TRBD1 (6 bases). Between the trimmed V and J ends, which lost 2 bases and 0 bases, there was a span of 11 bases. The CDR3 extends over 15 amino acids. Looked up from germline, CDR1 is SGHNT and CDR2 is YYREEE (reference sequence). The CDR3 DNA follows: TGTGCCAGCAGCTTAGGACAGCCCATGAACACTGAAGCTTTCTTT. This codes for CASSLGQPMNTEAFF. Using reference TRBV5-4 and TRBJ1-1 for the parts outside the CDR3, the full variable domain is ETGVTQSPTHLIKTRGQQVTLRCSSQSGHNTVSWYQQALGQGPQFIFQYYREEENGRGNFPPRFSGLQFPNYSSELNVNALELDDSALYLCASSLGQPMNTEAFFGQGTRLTVV.

The chain couples TRBV2 to TRBJ2-1; the D gene is possibly TRBD1 (6 bases). Germline V gene sequence: CDR1 SNHLY, CDR2 FYNNEI. CDR3 length: 16 amino acids. V was trimmed by 2 bases and J by 2 bases, leaving 13 bases between them. CDR3 sequence: CASSEWGQGTYNEQFF. The CDR3 nucleotides are TGTGCCAGCAGTGAATGGGGTCAGGGGACCTACAATGAGCAGTTCTTC. Looking up the rest from reference TRBV2 and TRBJ2-1 gives the full variable domain: EPEVTQTPSHQVTQMGQEVILRCVPISNHLYFYWYRQILGQKVEFLVSFYNNEISEKSEIFDDQFSVERPDGSNFTLKIRSTKLEDSAMYFCASSEWGQGTYNEQFFGPGTRLTVL.

This clone has only one observation. The chain joins TRBV6-5 to TRBJ1-5, with D possibly being TRBD1 (6 bases). V was trimmed by 5 bases and J by 2 bases, leaving 13 bases between them. The V gene's germline CDR1 is MNHEY and CDR2 SVGAGI. The CDR3 runs 15 residues. The CDR3 here is CASSVTGSGNQPQHF. CDR3 nucleotides: TGTGCCAGCAGTGTCACAGGGTCGGGCAATCAGCCCCAGCATTTT.

This sequence joins TRBV19 and TRBJ1-5; D unclear. Looked up from germline, CDR1 is LNHDA and CDR2 is SQIVND (reference sequence). The V gene lost 3 bases and the J gene lost 6 bases, with 9 bases spanning the gap. The length of the CDR3 is 13 residues. This CDR3 reads CASSIQGSQPQHF. DNA for the CDR3: TGTGCCAGTAGTATCCAAGGGAGTCAGCCCCAGCATTTT.

Only one count was recorded for this clone. The genes are TRBV7-2 and TRBJ2-2, with TRBD1 as a possible D gene (6 bases). The germline gives CDR1 SGHTA, CDR2 FQGNSA. V was pared by 5 bases and J by 3 bases, with 13 bases between. This CDR3 is 15 amino acids long. CDR3 DNA sequence: TGTGCCAGCAGCCACCGCAGGGGAGACACCGGGGAGCTGTTTTTT. Amino acid sequence: CASSHRRGDTGELFF.

In DNA, the CDR3 is TGTGCCAGTAGTAGAAGGGGAGAATACTACGAGCAGTACTTC. Protein sequence: CASSRRGEYYEQYF. The chain combines TRBV19 with TRBJ2-7; D may match TRBD1 or TRBD2 (5 bases each). Per germline, CDR1 LNHDA and CDR2 SQIVND (reference sequence). The CDR3 is made up of 14 amino acids. Trimming took 4 bases from V and 3 from J, leaving 13 bases between them.

The chain combines TRBV6-6 with TRBJ2-7, with D tentatively TRBD1 or TRBD2 (5 bases each). Deletions cut 6 bases from V and 2 bases from J, with 17 bases between. This CDR3 comprises 15 residues. Germline lookup yields CDR1 MNHNY and CDR2 SVGAGI (reference sequence). CDR3 sequence: CASSYGTTLTYEQYF. CDR3 nucleotides: TGTGCCAGCAGCTACGGGACCACCCTCACCTACGAGCAGTACTTC.

The chain has TRBV6-1 and TRBJ2-5, with a tentative D call TRBD1 (7 bases). This CDR3 has 16 amino acids. V was pared by 0 bases and J by 7 bases, with 18 bases between. Germline CDR1 is MNHNS and CDR2 is SASEGT. The CDR3 loop is CASSEASGAGGWTQYF. The CDR3 DNA reads as TGTGCCAGCAGTGAAGCATCCGGGGCAGGGGGGTGGACCCAGTACTTC.

The chain recombines TRBV7-2 with TRBJ2-7; D gene unclear. The germline V and J ends were trimmed by 2 bases and 2 bases, with 13 bases remaining between them. The CDR3 runs to 15 residues. CDR1 is SGHTA and CDR2 is FQGNSA in the germline V gene. CDR3 bases: TGTGCCAGCAGCTTACGGTCCTCTTCGACCTACGAGCAGTACTTC. Amino acids: CASSLRSSSTYEQYF.

A single count supports this clone. This sequence joins TRBV6-6 and TRBJ1-2; D is unclear. V lost 4 bases and J 5 bases, leaving 8 bases between the germline ends. Germline V gene lookup returns CDR1 MNHNY and CDR2 SVGAGI (reference sequence). This CDR3 is built from 12 residues. The CDR3 nucleotides are TGTGCCAGCAGTTCCTACCTTTATGGCTACACCTTC. Amino acids: CASSSYLYGYTF.

This chain joins TRBV5-1 and TRBJ2-3; 11 positions match TRBD2. This CDR3 has 16 amino acids. The V gene end was trimmed by 6 bases and the J gene end by 5 bases; junction bases not matched to a gene: 11. Germline loops: CDR1 SGHRS, CDR2 YFSETQ. The CDR3 DNA reads as TGCGCCAGCACGACTACTAGCGGGAGTGTCAAAGATACGCAGTATTTT. Translated: CASTTTSGSVKDTQYF. The variable domain in full, with the rest retrieved from reference TRBV5-1 and TRBJ2-3, is KAGVTQTPRYLIKTRGQQVTLSCSPISGHRSVSWYQQTPGQGLQFLFEYFSETQRNKGNFPGRFSGRQFSNSRSEMNVSTLELGDSALYLCASTTTSGSVKDTQYFGPGTRLTVL.

The CDR3 DNA is TGTGCCAGCACCTCGCCCGGGACAGGGGCAGGCTACACCTTC. It codes for CASTSPGTGAGYTF. V is TRBV6-1 and J is TRBJ1-2; 10 bases line up with TRBD1. The trim removed 7 bases at V and 8 bases at J, leaving 10 bases unmatched. Per germline, CDR1 MNHNS and CDR2 SASEGT. The length of the CDR3 is 14 residues.

This clone appeared a single time. The V call is TRBV14, the J call TRBJ2-2; D is uncertain. The ends were cut back, 1 base at V and 5 bases at J, with 8 bases in the middle. The CDR3 is 14 amino acids. The germline CDR1 and CDR2 sequences are SGHDN and FVKESK. The DNA for the CDR3 is TGTGCCAGCAGCCAAGCGTGGCGTACCGGGGAGCTGTTTTTT. It yields the protein CASSQAWRTGELFF.